This T cell receptor (beta chain) originates from a study of T cells after yellow fever vaccination. Study-wide results and limits: Clones from primary vaccination mostly reappeared after the booster (about 97% CD4, around 90% CD8). Only a minor proportion of clonotypes was detected across both CD4 and CD8 compartments. Contaminating bulk clonotypes could be abundant in FACS-sorted repertoires.

This clonotype came up many times. Its antigen is unknown. Germline-derived CDR1 and CDR2 are LGHNA and YSLEER. The ends were cut back, 0 bases at V and 9 bases at J, with 12 bases in the middle. CDR3 length equals 14 residues. In making TCR cDNA, 5'RACE template switching added a universal primer site and UMIs to it. MiXCR was run by TCRdb on the 5' RACE reads, yielding one entry per CDR3 protein. The table records about 220,000 distinct CDR3 sequences, approximately 6.3% of them present only once. The rearrangement joins TRBV4-3 to TRBJ2-1; D gene unclear. This sequence was found in a young man who received the YFV17D yellow fever vaccine. The sequences come from CD4+ T cells sorted from PBMCs, collected on the day of the yellow fever booster vaccination. CDR3: CASSQETGRIEQFF. CDR3 nucleotide sequence: TGCGCCAGCAGCCAAGAGACCGGCCGGATTGAGCAGTTCTTC.